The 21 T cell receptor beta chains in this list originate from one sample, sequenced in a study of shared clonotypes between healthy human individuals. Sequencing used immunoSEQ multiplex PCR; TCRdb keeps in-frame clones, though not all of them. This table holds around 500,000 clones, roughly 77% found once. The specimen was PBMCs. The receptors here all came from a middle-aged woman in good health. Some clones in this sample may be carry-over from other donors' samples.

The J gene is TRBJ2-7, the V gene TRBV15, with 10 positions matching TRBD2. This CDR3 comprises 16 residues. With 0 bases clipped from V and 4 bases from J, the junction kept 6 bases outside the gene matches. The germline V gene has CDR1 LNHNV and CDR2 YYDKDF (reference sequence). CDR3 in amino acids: CATSRDLASGSYEQYF. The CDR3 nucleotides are TGTGCCACCAGCAGAGATCTGGCTAGCGGGAGTTACGAGCAGTACTTC.

The CDR3 spells CASSVVAGGLDEQYF. The CDR3, as DNA: TGTGCCAGCAGCGTAGTCGCGGGAGGTCTCGACGAGCAGTACTTC. The gene calls are TRBV9 and TRBJ2-7, with TRBD2 matching 8 bases. V gave up 0 bases and J gave up 5 bases; unmatched junction bases: 7. The CDR3 runs 15 residues. Germline V CDR1 and CDR2: SGDLS, YYNGEE.

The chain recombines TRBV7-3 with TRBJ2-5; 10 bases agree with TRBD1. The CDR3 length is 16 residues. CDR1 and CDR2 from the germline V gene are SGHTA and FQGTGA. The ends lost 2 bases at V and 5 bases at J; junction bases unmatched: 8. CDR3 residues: CASSLRGTGVQETQYF. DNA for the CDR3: TGTGCCAGCAGCTTACGAGGGACAGGGGTGCAGGAGACCCAGTACTTC.

CDR3 in DNA: TGTGCCAGCAGTTATTTGGGAACAGCCCATCGAGGCTACACCTTC. Encoded protein: CASSYLGTAHRGYTF. The chain uses TRBV6-5 and TRBJ1-2; no definite D call. V was shortened by 3 bases and J by 8 bases, with 19 bases between the two germline ends. This CDR3 contains 15 residues. Germline V gene data show CDR1 as MNHEY and CDR2 as SVGAGI.

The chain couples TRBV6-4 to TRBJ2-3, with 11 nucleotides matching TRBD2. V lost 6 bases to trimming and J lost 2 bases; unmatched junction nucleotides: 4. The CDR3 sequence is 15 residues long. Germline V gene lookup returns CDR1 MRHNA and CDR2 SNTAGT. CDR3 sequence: CASSGTSGDTDTQYF. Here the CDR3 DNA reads TGTGCCAGCAGCGGGACTAGCGGAGACACAGATACGCAGTATTTT.

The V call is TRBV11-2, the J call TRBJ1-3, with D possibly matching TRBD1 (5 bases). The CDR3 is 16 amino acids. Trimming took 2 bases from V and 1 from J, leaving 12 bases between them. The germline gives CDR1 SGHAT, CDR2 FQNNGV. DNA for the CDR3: TGTGCCAGCAGCTTAACAGGCCCCACTTCTGGAAACACCATATATTTT. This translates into CASSLTGPTSGNTIYF.

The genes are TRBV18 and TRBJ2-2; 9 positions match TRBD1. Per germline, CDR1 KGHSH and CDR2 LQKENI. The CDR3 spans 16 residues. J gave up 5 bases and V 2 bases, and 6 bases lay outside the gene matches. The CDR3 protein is CASSPTGGFATGELFF. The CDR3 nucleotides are TGTGCCAGCTCACCAACAGGGGGCTTTGCTACCGGGGAGCTGTTTTTT.

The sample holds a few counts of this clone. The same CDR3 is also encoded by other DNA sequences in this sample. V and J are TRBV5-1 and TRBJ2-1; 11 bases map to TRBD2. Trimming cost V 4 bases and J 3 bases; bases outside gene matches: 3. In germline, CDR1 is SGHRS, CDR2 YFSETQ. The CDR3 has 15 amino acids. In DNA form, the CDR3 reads TGCGCCAGCAGCCCGGGACTAGCGGACTACAATGAGCAGTTCTTC. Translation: CASSPGLADYNEQFF.

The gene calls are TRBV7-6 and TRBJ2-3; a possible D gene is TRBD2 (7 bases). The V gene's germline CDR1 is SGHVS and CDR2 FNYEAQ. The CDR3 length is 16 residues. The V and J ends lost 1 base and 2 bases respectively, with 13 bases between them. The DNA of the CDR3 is TGTGCCAGCAGCTTAGAGGGGGACTACATCACAGATACGCAGTATTTT. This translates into CASSLEGDYITDTQYF. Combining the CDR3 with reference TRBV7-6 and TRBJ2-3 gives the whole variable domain GAGVSQSPRYKVTKRGQDVALRCDPISGHVSLYWYRQALGQGPEFLTYFNYEAQQDKSGLPNDRFSAERPEGSISTLTIQRTEQRDSAMYRCASSLEGDYITDTQYFGPGTRLTVL.

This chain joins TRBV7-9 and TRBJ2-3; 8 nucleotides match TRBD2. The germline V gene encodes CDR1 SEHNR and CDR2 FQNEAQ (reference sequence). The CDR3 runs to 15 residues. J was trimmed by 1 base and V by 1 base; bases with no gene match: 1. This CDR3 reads CASSLGSGGTDTQYF. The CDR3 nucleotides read TGTGCCAGCAGCTTAGGTAGCGGGGGCACAGATACGCAGTATTTT.

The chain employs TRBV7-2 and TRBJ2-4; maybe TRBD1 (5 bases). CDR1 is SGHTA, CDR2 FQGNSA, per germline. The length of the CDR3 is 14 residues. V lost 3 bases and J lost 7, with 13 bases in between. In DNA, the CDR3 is TGTGCCAGCAGCTTTGGCCCTGGGGCTAACATTCAGTACTTC. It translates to CASSFGPGANIQYF.

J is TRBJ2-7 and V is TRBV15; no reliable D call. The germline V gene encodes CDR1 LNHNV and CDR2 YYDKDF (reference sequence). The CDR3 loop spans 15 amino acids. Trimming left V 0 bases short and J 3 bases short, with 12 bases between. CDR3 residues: CATSRDLVTHYEQYF. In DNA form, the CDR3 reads TGTGCCACCAGCAGAGATCTGGTCACACACTACGAGCAGTACTTC. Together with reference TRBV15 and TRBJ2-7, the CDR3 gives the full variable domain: DAMVIQNPRYQVTQFGKPVTLSCSQTLNHNVMYWYQQKSSQAPKLLFHYYDKDFNNEADTPDNFQSRRPNTSFCFLDIRSPGLGDTAMYLCATSRDLVTHYEQYFGPGTRLTVT.

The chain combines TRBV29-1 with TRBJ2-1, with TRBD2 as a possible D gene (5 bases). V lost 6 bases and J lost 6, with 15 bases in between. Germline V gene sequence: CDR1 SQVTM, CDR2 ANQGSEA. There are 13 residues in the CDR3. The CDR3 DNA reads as TGCAGCGTGGGTGGGAGCGGCTCCAATGAGCAGTTCTTC. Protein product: CSVGGSGSNEQFF.

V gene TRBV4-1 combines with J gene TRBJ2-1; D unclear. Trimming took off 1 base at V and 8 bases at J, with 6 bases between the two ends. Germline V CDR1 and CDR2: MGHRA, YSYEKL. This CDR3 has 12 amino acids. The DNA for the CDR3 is TGCGCCAGCAGCCAAGTTTTCTATGAGCAGTTCTTC. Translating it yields CASSQVFYEQFF.

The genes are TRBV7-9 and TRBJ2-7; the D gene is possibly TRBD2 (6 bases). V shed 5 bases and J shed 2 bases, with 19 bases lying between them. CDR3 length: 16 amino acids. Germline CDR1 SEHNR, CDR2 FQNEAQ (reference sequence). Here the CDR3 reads CASSAWFGGTPYEQYF. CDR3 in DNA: TGTGCCAGCAGCGCCTGGTTTGGCGGGACGCCCTACGAGCAGTACTTC.

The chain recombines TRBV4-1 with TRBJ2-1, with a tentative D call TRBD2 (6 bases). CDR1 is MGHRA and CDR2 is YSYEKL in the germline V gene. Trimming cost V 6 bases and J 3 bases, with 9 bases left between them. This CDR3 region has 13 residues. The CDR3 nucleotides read TGCGCCAGCAGAGGTAGCGGCTACAATGAGCAGTTCTTC. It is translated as CASRGSGYNEQFF.

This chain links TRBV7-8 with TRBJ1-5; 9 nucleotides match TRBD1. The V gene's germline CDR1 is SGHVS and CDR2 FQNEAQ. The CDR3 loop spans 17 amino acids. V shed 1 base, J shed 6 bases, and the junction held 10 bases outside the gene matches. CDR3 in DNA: TGTGCCAGCAGCTTAGATAGACACACAGGGGGCAGTCAGCCCCAGCATTTT. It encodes CASSLDRHTGGSQPQHF.

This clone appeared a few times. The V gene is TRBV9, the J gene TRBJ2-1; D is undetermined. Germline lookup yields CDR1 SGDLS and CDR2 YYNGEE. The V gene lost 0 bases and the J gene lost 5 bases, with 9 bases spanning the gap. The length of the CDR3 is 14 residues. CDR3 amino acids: CASSVAWVDNEQFF. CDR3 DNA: TGTGCCAGCAGCGTAGCTTGGGTGGACAATGAGCAGTTCTTC.

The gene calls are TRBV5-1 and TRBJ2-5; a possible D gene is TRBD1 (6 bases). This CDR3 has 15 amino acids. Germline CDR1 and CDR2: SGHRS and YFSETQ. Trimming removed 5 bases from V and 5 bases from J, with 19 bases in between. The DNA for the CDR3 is TGCGCCAGCAGACTGAACAGGGTTCCCGGGGAGACCCAGTACTTC. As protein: CASRLNRVPGETQYF.

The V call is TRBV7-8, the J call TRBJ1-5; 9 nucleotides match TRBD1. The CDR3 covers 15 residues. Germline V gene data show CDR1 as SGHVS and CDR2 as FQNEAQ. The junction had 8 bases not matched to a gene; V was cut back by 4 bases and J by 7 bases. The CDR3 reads CASSSLTGGEQPQHF. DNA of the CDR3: TGTGCCAGCAGCTCCTTGACAGGGGGGGAGCAGCCCCAGCATTTT.

The CDR3, as DNA: TGTGCCAGCAGTAAGCGGGAGGCCCAAGAGACCCAGTACTTC. Its translation: CASSKREAQETQYF. The V and J genes are TRBV27 and TRBJ2-5, with 9 positions matching TRBD2. The germline V gene has CDR1 MNHEY and CDR2 SMNVEV (reference sequence). The CDR3 covers 14 residues. J was trimmed by 1 base and V by 5 bases; bases with no gene match: 2.